This T cell receptor beta chain was identified in a study of T cells in localized non-small cell lung cancer. The study, taken as a whole, reports: Out of the top 100 tumor clones, a median roughly 50 were seen in adjacent lung.

This table comes from immunoSEQ multiplex PCR, and its TCRdb copy is limited to in-frame clones, with some not included. The data show about 35,000 clones, under 90% seen once. Germline values: CDR1 KGHSH, CDR2 LQKENI. V trimming: 5 bases; J trimming: 6 bases; junction bases outside the gene matches: 8. The CDR3 spans 15 residues. Note on this clone: Antigen specificity is unknown.

The sample was peripheral blood, taken before any cancer treatment. This clonotype was obtained from a man between 40 and 69 years old with stage I lung adenocarcinoma. V usage is TRBV18 and J usage is TRBJ1-5; 9 bases align to TRBD1. CDR3 in amino acids: CASSAQGAPGQPQHF. The DNA of the CDR3 is TGTGCCAGCTCAGCACAGGGGGCGCCGGGTCAGCCCCAGCATTTT.